The T cell receptor (beta chain) under discussion was sequenced for a study of PD-1 blockade in classical Hodgkin lymphoma. Broader study findings: CD8+ TCR diversity did not rise significantly by C4D1, unlike CD4+. Reports described newly diagnosed patients as having lower baseline TCR diversity than healthy donors.

In every patient, relapse followed autologous stem cell transplantation, while exposure to brentuximab vedotin differed. The V end was cut by 1 base, the J end by 5 bases, with 6 bases between. The CDR3 totals 13 residues. Germline-derived CDR1 and CDR2 are SGHVS and FQNEAQ. Only in-frame clones appear in the TCRdb table, and some are missing; sequencing was by immunoSEQ multiplex PCR. Of fewer than 3,000 clones listed, 58% are singletons. Points on this clone: No antigen is known for it.

Source: peripheral blood mononuclear cells (PBMCs), taken at baseline. The TCR originated in a human donor with classical Hodgkin lymphoma. The chain links TRBV7-8 to TRBJ1-5, with unresolved D. CDR3 DNA sequence: TGTGCCAGCAGCTTAGTGGGTTATCAGCCCCAGCATTTT. Translating it yields CASSLVGYQPQHF.